Below are 18 T cell receptor beta chains sequenced from a single sample in a study of cytomegalovirus exposure and HLA in healthy donors. The PCR ran on 60 Vbeta and 13 Jbeta primers. Measured with immunoSEQ multiplex PCR; TCRdb has only the in-frame clones, and not every one. The data show about 130,000 clones, roughly 72% seen once. Sequenced input: PBMCs. These receptors came from a woman in her forties or fifties in good health and CMV-seronegative.

The rearrangement links TRBV7-9 to TRBJ2-3; D is perhaps TRBD1 (6 bases). Germline CDR1 SEHNR, CDR2 FQNEAQ (reference sequence). V was clipped by 5 bases and J by 8 bases, with 14 bases between them. The length of the CDR3 is 13 residues. The DNA of the CDR3 is TGTGCCAGCAGCGAACAGGGTTTAGGTACGCAGTATTTT. Amino acid sequence: CASSEQGLGTQYF. The full variable domain, with the rest looked up from reference TRBV7-9 and TRBJ2-3, is DTGVSQNPRHKITKRGQNVTFRCDPISEHNRLYWYRQTLGQGPEFLTYFQNEAQLEKSRLLSDRFSAERPKGSFSTLEIQRTEQGDSAMYLCASSEQGLGTQYFGPGTRLTVL.

This clone was detected only a few times. The J gene is TRBJ1-2, the V gene TRBV27; D is possibly TRBD1 (6 bases). The V gene's germline CDR1 is MNHEY and CDR2 SMNVEV (reference sequence). V lost 3 bases and J lost 8, with 19 bases in between. This CDR3 region has 15 residues. CDR3 in amino acids: CASSLGLGGASGYTF. The CDR3 bases are TGTGCCAGCAGTTTGGGACTAGGGGGGGCGTCGGGCTACACCTTC.

V gene TRBV30 combines with J gene TRBJ2-7; D may be TRBD1 (6 bases). Trimming stripped 0 bases from V and 2 bases from J, with 11 bases between. The CDR3 is 14 residues long. The germline gives CDR1 GTSNPN, CDR2 SVGIG (reference sequence). CDR3 DNA: TGTGCCTGGAGTGTAGGGGGAAATGCCTACGAGCAGTACGTC. Translated: CAWSVGGNAYEQYV.

The gene calls are TRBV7-9 and TRBJ2-1; 12 bases align to TRBD2. This CDR3 comprises 15 residues. V dropped 3 bases and J dropped 8; count of bases not matched to a gene: 5. Germline CDR1 and CDR2: SEHNR and FQNEAQ (reference sequence). In DNA, the CDR3 is TGTGCCAGCAGCTTCGGGACTAGCGGGTGGGATGAGCAGTTCTTC. Translation gives CASSFGTSGWDEQFF.

The J gene is TRBJ2-3, the V gene TRBV11-2; D is possibly TRBD2 (6 bases). The length of the CDR3 is 16 residues. Trimming removed 5 bases from V and 3 bases from J, with 18 bases in between. CDR1 is SGHAT and CDR2 is FQNNGV in the germline V gene. The chain's CDR3 is CASSPGPGGITDTQYF. The CDR3 DNA reads TGTGCCAGCAGCCCTGGACCTGGGGGGATTACAGATACGCAGTATTTT. The variable domain in full, with the rest retrieved from reference TRBV11-2 and TRBJ2-3, is EAGVAQSPRYKIIEKRQSVAFWCNPISGHATLYWYQQILGQGPKLLIQFQNNGVVDDSQLPKDRFSAERLKGVDSTLKIQPAKLEDSAVYLCASSPGPGGITDTQYFGPGTRLTVL.

The gene calls are TRBV5-6 and TRBJ2-5; 11 bases align to TRBD2. The CDR3 runs 17 residues. V dropped 0 bases and J dropped 5; count of bases not matched to a gene: 9. Germline V gives CDR1 SGHDT, CDR2 YYEEEE. The CDR3 bases are TGTGCCAGCAGCTTGGACGTAGCGGGAGGGCCGGGGGAGACCCAGTACTTC. This sequence encodes CASSLDVAGGPGETQYF.

The chain employs TRBV29-1 and TRBJ1-4; D is uncertain. Trimming pared 4 bases from V and 14 bases from J, leaving 17 bases between. The CDR3 has 12 amino acids. Germline values: CDR1 SQVTM, CDR2 ANQGSEA. This CDR3 reads CSVGDHGGMLFF. The CDR3 coding sequence is TGCAGCGTTGGAGACCACGGCGGTATGCTGTTTTTT.

The chain couples TRBV10-3 to TRBJ2-7; TRBD2 aligns across 7 bases. The CDR3 runs to 16 residues. Germline CDR1 reads ENHRY; CDR2 reads SYGVKD. J was trimmed by 5 bases and V by 8 bases; bases with no gene match: 18. CDR3: CAISSYGGSESHEQYF. The CDR3 nucleotides are TGTGCCATCTCAAGTTATGGCGGGAGCGAGTCCCACGAGCAGTACTTC.

The V and J genes are TRBV7-9 and TRBJ1-2, with 9 bases matching TRBD1. Germline V lookup: CDR1 SEHNR, CDR2 FQNEAQ (reference sequence). Losses at the gene ends were 6 bases for V and 4 bases for J; bases not matched to a gene: 9. The CDR3 contains 15 residues. The CDR3 bases are TGTGCCAGCAGGCGTACAGGGGGCGAAGGCTATGGCTACACCTTC. Its translation is CASRRTGGEGYGYTF.

This clone was seen only once. This chain uses TRBV27 with TRBJ1-2, with unresolved D. CDR3 length equals 14 residues. The V and J ends lost 6 bases and 8 bases respectively, with 19 bases between them. Looked up from germline, CDR1 is MNHEY and CDR2 is SMNVEV (reference sequence). The DNA of the CDR3 is TGTGCCAGCAGCATATCCCCCGACATTACAGGCTACACCTTC. Residues: CASSISPDITGYTF.

The gene calls are TRBV6-4 and TRBJ2-7; 8 positions match TRBD2. The CDR3 totals 14 residues. In germline, CDR1 is MRHNA, CDR2 SNTAGT. V shed 7 bases, J shed 3 bases, and the junction held 8 bases outside the gene matches. DNA of the CDR3: TGTGCCAGCAAGGGCGGGAGGCTCCTCTACGAGCAGTACTTC. Translation: CASKGGRLLYEQYF.

The rearrangement joins TRBV19 to TRBJ1-5; no firm D call. CDR3 length: 15 residues. The V gene lost 7 bases and the J gene lost 4 bases, with 17 bases spanning the gap. CDR1 is LNHDA, CDR2 SQIVND, per germline (reference sequence). The CDR3 here is CASKTSRSLNQPQHF. DNA of the CDR3: TGTGCCAGTAAGACTTCTCGGTCTCTAAATCAGCCCCAGCATTTT.

The rearrangement joins TRBV4-2 to TRBJ1-1, with D possibly matching TRBD1 (5 bases). Germline lookup yields CDR1 LGHNA and CDR2 YNFKEQ. The CDR3 is made up of 15 amino acids. The V end was cut by 0 bases, the J end by 0 bases, with 8 bases between. CDR3 sequence reads: CASSQDPGVNTEAFF. The CDR3 DNA is TGTGCCAGCAGCCAAGATCCGGGGGTGAACACTGAAGCTTTCTTT.

The chain uses TRBV6-5 and TRBJ2-7; 9 bases agree with TRBD1. Germline loops: CDR1 MNHEY, CDR2 SVGAGI. The J segment lost 6 bases and the V segment lost 3 bases, leaving 9 bases of the junction unmatched. The CDR3 totals 15 residues. This CDR3 is CASSYSGTGFGEQYF. The DNA of the CDR3 is TGTGCCAGCAGTTATTCCGGGACAGGGTTTGGCGAGCAGTACTTC.

CDR3 sequence: CASSEDREEEKLFF. The CDR3 DNA reads TGTGCCAGCAGTGAAGACAGGGAAGAGGAAAAACTGTTTTTT. This sequence joins TRBV28 and TRBJ1-4; TRBD1 matches at 7 bases. The J segment lost 8 bases and the V segment lost 5 bases, leaving 8 bases of the junction unmatched. The germline gives CDR1 MDHEN, CDR2 SYDVKM. This CDR3 comprises 14 residues.

The gene calls are TRBV15 and TRBJ2-5; no firm D call. CDR1 LNHNV and CDR2 YYDKDF come from the germline V gene (reference sequence). V was cut by 0 bases and J by 4 bases, with 9 bases left in between. The length of the CDR3 is 14 residues. The CDR3 here is CATSRDVAAETQYF. For the CDR3, the DNA is TGTGCCACCAGCAGAGATGTAGCAGCAGAGACCCAGTACTTC.

V usage is TRBV30 and J usage is TRBJ2-2; D not certain. V was shortened by 7 bases and J by 2 bases, with 20 bases between the two germline ends. Germline CDR1 GTSNPN, CDR2 SVGIG (reference sequence). This CDR3 spans 16 amino acids. CDR3 residues: CASRVWSGGNTGELFF. In DNA form, the CDR3 reads TGTGCCTCTCGAGTTTGGTCTGGCGGCAACACCGGGGAGCTGTTTTTT.

V is TRBV7-3 and J is TRBJ2-3, with TRBD2 matching over 12 bases. The CDR3 is 17 residues long. With V trimmed by 5 bases and J by 0 bases, 6 bases remained unmatched. Germline lookup yields CDR1 SGHTA and CDR2 FQGTGA. In DNA, the CDR3 is TGTGCCAGCAGCCCGCAGGGGACTAGCGGGAGCACAGATACGCAGTATTTT. Amino acids: CASSPQGTSGSTDTQYF.